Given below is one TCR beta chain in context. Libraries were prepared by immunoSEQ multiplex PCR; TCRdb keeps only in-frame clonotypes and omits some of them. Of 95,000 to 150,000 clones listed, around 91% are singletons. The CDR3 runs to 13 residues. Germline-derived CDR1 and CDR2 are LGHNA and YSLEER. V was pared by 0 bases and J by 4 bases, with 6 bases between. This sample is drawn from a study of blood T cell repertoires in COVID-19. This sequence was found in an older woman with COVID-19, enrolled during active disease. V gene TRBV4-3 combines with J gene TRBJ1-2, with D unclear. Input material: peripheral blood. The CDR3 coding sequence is TGCGCCAGCAGCCAAGATCGCAGCTATGGCTACACCTTC. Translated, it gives CASSQDRSYGYTF.